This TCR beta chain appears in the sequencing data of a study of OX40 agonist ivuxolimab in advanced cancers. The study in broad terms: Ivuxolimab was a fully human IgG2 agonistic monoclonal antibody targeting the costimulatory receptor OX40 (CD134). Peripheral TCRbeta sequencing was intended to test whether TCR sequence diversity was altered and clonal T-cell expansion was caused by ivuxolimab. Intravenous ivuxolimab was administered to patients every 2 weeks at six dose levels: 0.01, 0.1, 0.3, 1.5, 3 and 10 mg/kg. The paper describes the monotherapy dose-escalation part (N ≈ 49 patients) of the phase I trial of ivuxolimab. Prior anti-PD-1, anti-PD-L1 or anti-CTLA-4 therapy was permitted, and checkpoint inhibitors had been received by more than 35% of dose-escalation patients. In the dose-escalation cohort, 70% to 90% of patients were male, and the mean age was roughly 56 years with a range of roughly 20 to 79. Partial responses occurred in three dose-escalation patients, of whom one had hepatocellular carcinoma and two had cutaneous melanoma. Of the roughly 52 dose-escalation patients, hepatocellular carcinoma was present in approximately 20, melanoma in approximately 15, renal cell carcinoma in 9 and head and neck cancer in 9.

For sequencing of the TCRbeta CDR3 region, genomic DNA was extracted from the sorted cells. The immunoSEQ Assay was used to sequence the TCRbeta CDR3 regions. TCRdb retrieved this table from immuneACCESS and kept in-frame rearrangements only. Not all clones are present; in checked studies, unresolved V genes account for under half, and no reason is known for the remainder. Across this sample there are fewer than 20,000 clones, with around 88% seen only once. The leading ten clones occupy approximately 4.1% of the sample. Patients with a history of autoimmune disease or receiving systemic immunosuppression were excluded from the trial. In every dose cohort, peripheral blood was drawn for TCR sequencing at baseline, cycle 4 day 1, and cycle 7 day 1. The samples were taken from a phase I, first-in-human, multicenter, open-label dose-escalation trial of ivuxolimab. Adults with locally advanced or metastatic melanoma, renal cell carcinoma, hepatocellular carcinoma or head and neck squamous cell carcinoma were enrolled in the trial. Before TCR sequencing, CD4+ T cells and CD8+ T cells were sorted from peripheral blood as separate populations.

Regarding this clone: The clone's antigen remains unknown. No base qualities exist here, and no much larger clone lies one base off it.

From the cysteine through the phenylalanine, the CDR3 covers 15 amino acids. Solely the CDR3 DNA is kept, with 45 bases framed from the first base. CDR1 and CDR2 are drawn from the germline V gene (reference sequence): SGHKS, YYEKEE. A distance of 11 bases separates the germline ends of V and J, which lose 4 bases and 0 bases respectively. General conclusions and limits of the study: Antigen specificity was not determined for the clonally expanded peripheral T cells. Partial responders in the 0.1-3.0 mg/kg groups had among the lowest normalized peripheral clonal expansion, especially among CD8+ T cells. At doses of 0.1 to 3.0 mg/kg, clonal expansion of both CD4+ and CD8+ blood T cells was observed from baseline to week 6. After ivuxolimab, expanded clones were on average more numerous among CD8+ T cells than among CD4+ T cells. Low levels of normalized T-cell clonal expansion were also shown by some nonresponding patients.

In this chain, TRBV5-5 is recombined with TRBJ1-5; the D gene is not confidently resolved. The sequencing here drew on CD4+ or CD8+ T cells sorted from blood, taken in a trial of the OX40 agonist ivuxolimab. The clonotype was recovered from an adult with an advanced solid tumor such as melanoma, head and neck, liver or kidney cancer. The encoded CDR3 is CASSANTISNQPQHF. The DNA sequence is TGTGCCAGCAGCGCTAACACCATTAGCAATCAGCCCCAGCATTTT.